The next 27 T cell receptor beta chains were all read from a single sample in a study of cytomegalovirus exposure and HLA in healthy donors (dated by TCRdb to 2016 to 2017). Library preparation used the immunoSEQ multiplex PCR assay. A mixture of 60 forward primers for TCR Vbeta segments and 13 reverse primers for TCR Jbeta segments was used in the multiplex PCR. TCRdb provides this immuneACCESS table in a form limited to in-frame rearrangements. Some clones are lacking; in checked studies, under half of them reflect an unresolved V gene, and why the rest are absent is not known. The sample contains 140,000 or so clones, roughly 80% of them found a single time. The ten largest clones take up 2.5% of the sample. The specimen was PBMCs. These receptors were taken from a boy younger than 10 in good health and CMV-seronegative.

The gene calls are TRBV19 and TRBJ2-1; TRBD1 aligns across 9 bases. The length of the CDR3 is 16 residues. J lost 7 bases, V lost 4 bases, and 11 bases had no gene match. The germline CDR1 and CDR2 sequences are LNHDA and SQIVND (reference sequence). CDR3 coding DNA: TGTGCCAGTAGTAGGCGGGGGACAGGGCTTAGTAATGAGCAGTTCTTC. It specifies CASSRRGTGLSNEQFF.

The chain combines TRBV4-3 with TRBJ2-3; 9 bases are shared with TRBD2. Unmatched junction bases numbered 7, after V lost 4 bases and J lost 2 bases. This CDR3 comprises 16 residues. Germline lookup yields CDR1 LGHNA and CDR2 YSLEER. This CDR3 reads CASSLASGVVTDTQYF. In DNA form, the CDR3 reads TGCGCCAGCAGCCTAGCTAGCGGGGTCGTCACAGATACGCAGTATTTT.

The chain uses TRBV5-5 and TRBJ1-1; no clear D. This CDR3 has 17 amino acids. The V end lost 2 bases, the J end lost 4 bases, and 21 bases lay between the germline ends. Germline V lookup: CDR1 SGHKS, CDR2 YYEKEE (reference sequence). CDR3 sequence (DNA): TGTGCCAGCAGCTTTTTGTTAAGTATCCGAGGTACCACTGAAGCTTTCTTT. Translating gives CASSFLLSIRGTTEAFF.

The chain employs TRBV28 and TRBJ2-1; TRBD1 agrees at 10 bases. The CDR3 length is 16 residues. V gave up 4 bases and J gave up 8 bases; unmatched junction bases: 11. CDR1 MDHEN and CDR2 SYDVKM come from the germline V gene. For the CDR3, the DNA is TGTGCCAGCAGTTCGAAAAGACAGGGGGCTGTCGATGAGCAGTTCTTC. Translating it yields CASSSKRQGAVDEQFF.

The genes are TRBV6-5 and TRBJ2-5; TRBD1 matches at 7 bases. The CDR3 is 14 amino acids. With V trimmed by 5 bases and J by 5 bases, 8 bases remained unmatched. Germline CDR1 and CDR2: MNHEY and SVGAGI. CDR3 DNA: TGTGCCAGCAGTCGAGGGGGCGGGCTCGAGACCCAGTACTTC. It is translated as CASSRGGGLETQYF.

The rearrangement joins TRBV7-8 to TRBJ2-1, with TRBD1 matching over 12 bases. Germline CDR1 and CDR2: SGHVS and FQNEAQ. The length of the CDR3 is 19 residues. With 2 bases clipped from V and 0 bases from J, the junction kept 8 bases outside the gene matches. The CDR3 protein is CASSLHGTGGTLSYNEQFF. The CDR3 nucleotides read TGTGCCAGCAGCTTACATGGGACAGGGGGCACCCTCTCCTACAATGAGCAGTTCTTC.

This clone was observed a few times. Germline and junction disagree at one end, which may indicate a read error. The genes are TRBV7-9 and TRBJ1-2; 9 nucleotides align to TRBD1. This CDR3 comprises 15 residues. CDR1 SEHNR and CDR2 FQNEAQ come from the germline V gene (reference sequence). The CDR3 DNA reads as TGTTCCAGCAGCTTAGGTACAGGGGGCCCCTATGGCTACACCTTC. Its translation is CSSSLGTGGPYGYTF. Drawing the rest from reference TRBV7-9 and TRBJ1-2, the complete variable domain is DTGVSQNPRHKITKRGQNVTFRCDPISEHNRLYWYRQTLGQGPEFLTYFQNEAQLEKSRLLSDRFSAERPKGSFSTLEIQRTEQGDSAMYLCSSSLGTGGPYGYTFGSGTRLTVV.

The gene calls are TRBV7-2 and TRBJ2-7; D is unresolved. There are 12 residues in the CDR3. The V end lost 5 bases, the J end lost 7 bases, and 12 bases lay between the germline ends. Germline CDR1 and CDR2: SGHTA and FQGNSA. Here the CDR3 DNA reads TGTGCCAGCAGCGTTCAGTTTCGTGAGCAGTACTTC. Its translation: CASSVQFREQYF.

Here the CDR3 reads CASSLGQGGNQPQHF. The CDR3 DNA is TGTGCCAGCAGCTTAGGGCAGGGTGGGAATCAGCCCCAGCATTTT. The chain has TRBV13 and TRBJ1-5, with D tentatively TRBD1 (5 bases). The germline CDR1 and CDR2 sequences are PRHDT and FYEKMQ (reference sequence). CDR3 length: 15 residues. The V gene lost 0 bases and the J gene lost 4 bases, with 10 bases spanning the gap.

The V and J genes are TRBV6-6 and TRBJ2-5; 12 bases are shared with TRBD2. The J segment lost 4 bases and the V segment lost 6 bases, leaving 3 bases of the junction unmatched. The CDR3 has 14 residues. Per the germline V gene, CDR1 is MNHNY and CDR2 is SVGAGI (reference sequence). CDR3 residues: CASSQGLAGETQYF. The CDR3 DNA reads TGTGCCAGCAGCCAGGGACTAGCGGGAGAGACCCAGTACTTC.

This clone was observed a handful of times. The chain couples TRBV23-1 to TRBJ1-5; no clear D gene. TRBV23-1 is classed as an ORF, of uncertain function. The CDR3 length is 14 residues. V lost 0 bases and J lost 9, with 12 bases in between. The CDR3 is CASSQSVHIRPQHF. The CDR3 nucleotides are TGCGCCAGCAGTCAATCGGTCCACATCCGGCCCCAGCATTTT.

V is TRBV6-7 and J is TRBJ1-6, with 8 bases aligning to TRBD1. TRBV6-7 is assigned to the ORF class and has an uncertain function. This CDR3 comprises 16 residues. With 0 bases clipped from V and 10 bases from J, the junction kept 8 bases outside the gene matches. In nucleotides, the CDR3 is TGTGCCAGCAGTTACTCGTCGACAGGGGCCCGATCACCCCTCCACTTT. Its translation: CASSYSSTGARSPLHF.

The chain is built from TRBV6-1 and TRBJ2-5; no definite D call. The germline V gene has CDR1 MNHNS and CDR2 SASEGT. V was shortened by 3 bases and J by 2 bases, with 7 bases between the two germline ends. CDR3 size: 13 residues. The CDR3 nucleotides read TGTGCCAGCAGTGATACTTTACAAGAGACCCAGTACTTC. Its translation: CASSDTLQETQYF.

This chain joins TRBV6-4 and TRBJ2-1; 12 bases are a match to TRBD2. Trimming at V came to 2 bases and at J to 9 bases, leaving 5 bases not matched to a gene. CDR1 and CDR2 from the germline V gene are MRHNA and SNTAGT. The CDR3 has 15 amino acids. CDR3 region: CASSDTSGGSGEQFF. The CDR3 bases are TGTGCCAGCAGTGACACTAGCGGGGGGTCAGGTGAGCAGTTCTTC.

This clone was seen only once. The chain employs TRBV29-1 and TRBJ1-2; D is undetermined. Germline V gene lookup returns CDR1 SQVTM and CDR2 ANQGSEA. This CDR3 region has 14 residues. Trimming shortened V by 3 bases and J by 4 bases, and 15 bases separated the two germline ends. Here the CDR3 DNA reads TGCAGCGTTGACAAGCCTGGGCAGGTCTATGGCTACACCTTC. Its translation is CSVDKPGQVYGYTF.

The genes are TRBV6-5 and TRBJ1-1, with D possibly TRBD1 on 6 matching bases. The CDR3 consists of 14 residues. Germline V gives CDR1 MNHEY, CDR2 SVGAGI. V shed 6 bases and J shed 4 bases, with 15 bases lying between them. The CDR3 sequence is CASRPTGRGTEAFF. DNA for the CDR3: TGTGCCAGCAGGCCCACGGGCAGGGGCACTGAAGCTTTCTTT.

This clone was seen more than once but under ten times. V and J are TRBV25-1 and TRBJ2-3; 8 nucleotides align to TRBD2. The CDR3 runs to 15 residues. Per germline, CDR1 MGHDK and CDR2 SYGVNS. V shed 6 bases, J shed 1 base, and the junction held 6 bases outside the gene matches. The CDR3 region is CASRIHGGGTDTQYF. CDR3 nucleotides: TGTGCCAGCAGGATCCACGGGGGGGGCACAGATACGCAGTATTTT.

V gene TRBV30 combines with J gene TRBJ2-7; D possibly corresponds to TRBD1 (6 bases). The ends were cut back, 4 bases at V and 4 bases at J, with 8 bases in the middle. This CDR3 comprises 11 residues. Germline CDR1 reads GTSNPN; CDR2 reads SVGIG (reference sequence). The CDR3 nucleotides are TGTGCCTGGACTACAGGGTACGAGCAGTACTTC. Amino acid sequence: CAWTTGYEQYF.

The chain carries TRBV9 and TRBJ2-7, with unresolved D. V dropped 0 bases and J dropped 7 bases, with 14 bases sitting between them. The CDR3 spans 14 residues. The germline CDR1 and CDR2 sequences are SGDLS and YYNGEE. CDR3: CASSVELSAGEQYF. The CDR3 DNA is TGTGCCAGCAGCGTAGAGTTGTCCGCCGGGGAGCAGTACTTC.

V is TRBV2 and J is TRBJ1-2; D is unresolved. Between the trimmed V and J ends, which lost 7 bases and 6 bases, there was a span of 15 bases. CDR1 is SNHLY and CDR2 is FYNNEI in the germline V gene. The CDR3 spans 13 residues. The CDR3 loop reads CASTSTIYDGYTF. The DNA of the CDR3 is TGTGCCAGCACCTCGACAATTTATGATGGCTACACCTTC.

The V and J genes are TRBV5-5 and TRBJ1-2; 7 bases match TRBD1. The CDR3 loop spans 17 amino acids. The germline V gene encodes CDR1 SGHKS and CDR2 YYEKEE (reference sequence). With V trimmed by 4 bases and J by 2 bases, 14 bases remained unmatched. The CDR3 reads CASSAPGTAALNYGYTF. The CDR3 bases are TGTGCCAGCAGCGCGCCCGGGACAGCGGCATTAAACTATGGCTACACCTTC.

This sequence joins TRBV20-1 and TRBJ1-4; D is unclear. The germline gives CDR1 DFQATT, CDR2 SNEGSKA (reference sequence). Trimming removed 3 bases at V and 4 bases at J, with 3 bases between. The CDR3 runs to 11 residues. The CDR3 nucleotides are TGCAGTGCTAGTAGTAATGAAAAACTGTTTTTT. Its protein product is CSASSNEKLFF.

The V gene is TRBV10-3, the J gene TRBJ1-5; TRBD1 matches 7 bases. V lost 5 bases and J lost 1; bases outside the gene matches: 5. The CDR3 length is 15 residues. The germline gives CDR1 ENHRY, CDR2 SYGVKD. The DNA of the CDR3 is TGTGCCATCAGTAGACAGGGTAGGAGCAATCAGCCCCAGCATTTT. As protein: CAISRQGRSNQPQHF.

The chain joins TRBV7-9 to TRBJ2-7, with a possible D match to TRBD1 (6 bases). The germline CDR1 and CDR2 sequences are SEHNR and FQNEAQ (reference sequence). The V end was cut by 4 bases, the J end by 5 bases, with 18 bases between. The CDR3 is 15 residues long. In DNA, the CDR3 is TGTGCCAGCAGCTGGTCAGGGGACCCGAAGGACGAGCAGTACTTC. This codes for CASSWSGDPKDEQYF.

This clone has just one count. The V call is TRBV7-3, the J call TRBJ2-5; possibly TRBD1 for D (5 bases). The DNA end lines up better with TRBJ2-7; the J call may be wrong. Germline lookup yields CDR1 SGHTA and CDR2 FQGTGA. The CDR3 covers 13 residues. DNA for the CDR3: TGTGCCAGCAGCTTGCTCCAGGGCTACGAGCAGTACTTC. Translating gives CASSLLQGYEQYF.

This clone was picked up one time. This sequence joins TRBV28 and TRBJ2-5; 7 bases match TRBD2. With 3 bases clipped from V and 11 bases from J, the junction kept 9 bases outside the gene matches. The CDR3 runs to 13 residues. Germline V gene sequence: CDR1 MDHEN, CDR2 SYDVKM. The CDR3 nucleotides read TGTGCCAGCAGTTTCGGACTAGGTGGGGAGCAGTACTTC. Protein: CASSFGLGGEQYF.

This rearrangement joins TRBV30 to TRBJ2-7; 8 nucleotides agree with TRBD1. This CDR3 has 15 amino acids. CDR1 and CDR2 (germline): GTSNPN, SVGIG (reference sequence). Trimming removed 2 bases from V and 6 bases from J; junction bases left unmatched: 12. In nucleotides, the CDR3 is TGTGCCTGGAGTCCCCCGGACAGGGCGGATGGCGAGCAGTACTTC. It codes for CAWSPPDRADGEQYF.